The sample holds many counts of the clone carrying this TCR beta chain. Its target is unknown. The CDR3 sequence is 15 residues long. The V and J ends lost 6 bases and 8 bases, in that order; junction bases with no gene match: 7. The germline gives CDR1 SGHTA, CDR2 FQGNSA. The data originate from a study of CD8 T cells in ankylosing spondylitis. Broader study findings: Characteristic, it appeared, of ankylosing spondylitis blood was a TCR beta motif of about eight highly homologous variants.

One entry per CDR3 protein results from TCRdb running MiXCR on the 5' RACE reads. The sample has about 500,000 distinct CDR3 sequences, about 5.7% seen once. The chain combines TRBV7-2 with TRBJ2-1; 13 bases line up with TRBD2. This clonotype was sampled from a male donor with ankylosing spondylitis. The sequencing sample was made of blood, either unsorted or a sorted T cell fraction (not recorded which). The CDR3 loop reads CASRRLAGGAHEQFF. CDR3 nucleotides: TGTGCCAGCAGAAGACTAGCGGGAGGAGCTCATGAGCAGTTCTTC.